Detailed here is one TCR beta chain. These data belong to a study of T-cell reconstitution after alpha-beta-depleted transplantation in children. This CDR3 is built from 12 residues. CDR1 and CDR2 (germline): ENHRY, SYGVKD. V lost 3 bases and J lost 11; bases outside the gene matches: 6. Preparation of the TCRbeta library used unique molecular identifiers. TCRdb re-analysed the PCR reads in MiXCR, keeping a single row per CDR3 protein. Among 250,000 to 300,000 distinct CDR3 sequences listed, almost 10% were seen once. The clonotype was recovered from a human donor who donated a stem cell graft to a child with SCID. The sequencing used PBMCs from the stem cell graft donor, collected from the stem cell graft. The V call is TRBV10-3, the J call TRBJ2-7; 8 positions match TRBD1. The CDR3 sequence: CAISEGTGQEYF. Here the CDR3 DNA reads TGTGCCATCAGTGAAGGGACAGGACAAGAGTACTTC.